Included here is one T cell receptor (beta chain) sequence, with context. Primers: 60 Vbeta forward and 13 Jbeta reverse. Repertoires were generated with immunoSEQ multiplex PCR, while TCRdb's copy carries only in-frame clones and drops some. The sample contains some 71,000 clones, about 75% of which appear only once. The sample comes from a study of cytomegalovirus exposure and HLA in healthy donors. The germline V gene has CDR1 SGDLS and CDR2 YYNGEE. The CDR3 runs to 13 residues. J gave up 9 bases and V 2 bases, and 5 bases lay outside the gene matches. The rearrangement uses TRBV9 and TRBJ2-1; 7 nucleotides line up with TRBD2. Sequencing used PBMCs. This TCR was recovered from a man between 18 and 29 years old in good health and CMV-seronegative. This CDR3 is CASSVGEGLEQFF. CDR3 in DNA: TGTGCCAGCAGCGTTGGGGAGGGGCTTGAGCAGTTCTTC.